This T cell receptor beta chain was profiled in a study of blood T cell repertoires in COVID-19. In the original analysis: Reference gene primer amplification gave estimated nucleated cell counts. Assay used: immunoSEQ multiplex PCR; TCRdb lists only in-frame clones, some missing. From that table come the V and J calls and clone size; the DNA was used to work out D and trimming. The sample holds 150,000 to 200,000 clones, around 80% seen once. The CDR3 is made up of 16 amino acids. J gave up 2 bases and V 4 bases, and 4 bases lay outside the gene matches. Germline values: CDR1 MDHEN, CDR2 SYDVKM. Participants had their cohort set by participant-reported clinical history.

This TCR came from a man aged 45-60 years who had recovered from COVID-19. The chain has TRBV28 and TRBJ1-4; TRBD1 aligns across 10 bases. Sequenced input: PBMCs or T cells enriched from blood (not recorded which). This CDR3 is CASSSSGQGTNEKLFF. In nucleotides, the CDR3 is TGTGCCAGCAGTTCCTCGGGACAGGGGACTAATGAAAAACTGTTTTTT.